The 10 T cell receptor beta chains listed next were all sequenced from one sample in a study of T cell repertoires in ileal Crohn's disease. Some clones are missing from TCRdb's copy, which holds only in-frame ones; the method was immunoSEQ multiplex PCR. The data show 15,000 to 20,000 clones, about 93% seen once. Sequencing input: ileal tissue. These receptor sequences come from an adult with Crohn's disease.

This CDR3 is CASRPTSGNTGELFF. The CDR3 bases are TGTGCCAGCAGGCCCACTAGCGGGAACACCGGGGAGCTGTTTTTT. V is TRBV11-2 and J is TRBJ2-2, with TRBD2 matching 8 bases. This CDR3 spans 15 amino acids. J lost 1 base, V lost 6 bases, and 4 bases had no gene match. CDR1 and CDR2 (germline): SGHAT, FQNNGV.

This chain uses TRBV5-6 with TRBJ2-4; D may be TRBD2 (7 bases). The V gene's germline CDR1 is SGHDT and CDR2 YYEEEE. The CDR3 is 17 amino acids. The V end was cut by 2 bases, the J end by 0 bases, with 15 bases between. CDR3 DNA: TGTGCCAGCAGCTTTAGGGGCGGGGGCTTAGCCAAAAACATTCAGTACTTC. It encodes CASSFRGGGLAKNIQYF.

This clone has only one observation. The rearrangement links TRBV2 to TRBJ1-5, with D unclear. V lost 5 bases and J lost 3, with 11 bases in between. The CDR3 sequence is 14 residues long. The germline CDR1 and CDR2 sequences are SNHLY and FYNNEI. The CDR3 bases are TGTGCCAGCAGTCTAATTTTCCTCAATCAGCCCCAGCATTTT. Translated, it gives CASSLIFLNQPQHF.

The J gene is TRBJ2-1, the V gene TRBV5-1, with 14 nucleotides matching TRBD2. The CDR3 runs 15 residues. Germline assignment: CDR1 SGHRS and CDR2 YFSETQ. J gave up 10 bases and V 4 bases, and 7 bases lay outside the gene matches. This CDR3 is CASSGTSGGLGEQFF. CDR3 coding DNA: TGCGCCAGCAGCGGGACTAGCGGGGGCCTGGGGGAGCAGTTCTTC.

This rearrangement joins TRBV5-1 to TRBJ1-2; TRBD1 matches at 9 bases. After removal of 3 bases from V and 6 bases from J, the junction contained 6 bases not matched to a gene. The V gene's germline CDR1 is SGHRS and CDR2 YFSETQ. CDR3 length: 14 residues. The CDR3 bases are TGCGCCAGCAGCTGGGGGACAGGGATCGATGGCTACACCTTC. This gives the protein CASSWGTGIDGYTF.

The genes are TRBV27 and TRBJ2-1, with D unresolved. The CDR3 totals 13 residues. Germline V gene lookup returns CDR1 MNHEY and CDR2 SMNVEV (reference sequence). Deletions cut 2 bases from V and 5 bases from J, with 7 bases between. CDR3 loop: CASSLGPDNEQFF. The CDR3 bases are TGTGCCAGCAGTTTAGGGCCCGACAATGAGCAGTTCTTC.

This clone was detected only once. The chain employs TRBV19 and TRBJ2-1; the D is unclear. V was pared by 5 bases and J by 8 bases, with 13 bases between. From germline, CDR1 is LNHDA and CDR2 SQIVND (reference sequence). The CDR3 is made up of 13 amino acids. The CDR3 loop is CASSGGPPHEQFF. CDR3 nucleotide sequence: TGTGCCAGTAGTGGCGGCCCCCCGCATGAGCAGTTCTTC.

This clone was detected only a few times. The chain carries TRBV30 and TRBJ2-5, with 8 bases that match TRBD1. Germline CDR1 is GTSNPN and CDR2 is SVGIG (reference sequence). V gave up 1 base and J gave up 2 bases; unmatched junction bases: 0. The CDR3 is made up of 13 amino acids. CDR3 sequence reads: CAWSDRGQETQYF. CDR3 sequence (DNA): TGTGCCTGGAGTGACAGGGGGCAAGAGACCCAGTACTTC. Full variable domain (remainder filled in from reference TRBV30 and TRBJ2-5): SQTIHQWPATLVQPVGSPLSLECTVEGTSNPNLYWYRQAAGRGLQLLFYSVGIGQISSEVPQNLSASRPQDRQFILSSKKLLLSDSGFYLCAWSDRGQETQYFGPGTRLLVL.

This clone was counted a single time. V gene TRBV2 combines with J gene TRBJ1-3, with no clear D. Between the trimmed V and J ends, which lost 2 bases and 3 bases, there was a span of 11 bases. CDR3 length equals 15 residues. The V gene's germline CDR1 is SNHLY and CDR2 FYNNEI. The CDR3 DNA is TGTGCCAGCAGTGAAAGGTCGGGATTTGGAAACACCATATATTTT. It yields the protein CASSERSGFGNTIYF.

V is TRBV6-4 and J is TRBJ1-6; 8 bases map to TRBD1. With 4 bases clipped from V and 1 base from J, the junction kept 9 bases outside the gene matches. The CDR3 is made up of 18 amino acids. Germline loops: CDR1 MRHNA, CDR2 SNTAGT. The CDR3 DNA reads as TGTGCCAGCAGTGTCCCGGGACAGGATTATTCCTATAATTCACCCCTCCACTTT. This translates into CASSVPGQDYSYNSPLHF.